The entry that follows covers one T cell receptor beta chain sequence. The antigen is undetermined. These data originate in a study of tumor-infiltrating lymphocytes in localized non-small cell lung cancer. TCRdb keeps only in-frame clones here, not all; method: immunoSEQ multiplex PCR. This table has 12,000 or so clones, less than 90% appearing once. Trimming cost V 4 bases and J 7 bases; bases outside gene matches: 4. The CDR3 runs 14 residues. CDR1 MNHEY and CDR2 SVGAGI come from the germline V gene. Study observations and caveats: T-cell fraction did not differ between immunotypes IM1 and IM2. Not all patients were TCR sequenced, owing to tissue quantity. Different pieces of the same tissue went to different assays, confounding technical variation with intratumor heterogeneity. Tumor T-cell fraction from TCR sequencing was not associated with recurrence-free survival (p = 0.61).

The V gene is TRBV6-5, the J gene TRBJ2-1, with 10 bases identical to TRBD2. Specimen: lung tumor tissue. The receptor comes from a human donor with non-small cell lung cancer. As DNA, the CDR3 is TGTGCCAGCAGTTTAGCGGGGGGAGGGAATGAGCAGTTCTTC. Protein sequence: CASSLAGGGNEQFF.